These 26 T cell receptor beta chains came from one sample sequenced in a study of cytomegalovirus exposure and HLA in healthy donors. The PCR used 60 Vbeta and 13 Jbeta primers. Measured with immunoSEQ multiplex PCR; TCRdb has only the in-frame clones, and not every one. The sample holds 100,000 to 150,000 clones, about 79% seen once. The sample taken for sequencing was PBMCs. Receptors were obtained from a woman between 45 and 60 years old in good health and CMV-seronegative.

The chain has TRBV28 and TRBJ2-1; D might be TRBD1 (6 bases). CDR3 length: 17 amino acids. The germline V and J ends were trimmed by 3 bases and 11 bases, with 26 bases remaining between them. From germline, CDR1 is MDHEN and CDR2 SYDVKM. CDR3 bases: TGTGCCAGCAGTTTCCGCGGCGGGTGGACAGCTAATATCCAGCAGTTCTTC. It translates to CASSFRGGWTANIQQFF.

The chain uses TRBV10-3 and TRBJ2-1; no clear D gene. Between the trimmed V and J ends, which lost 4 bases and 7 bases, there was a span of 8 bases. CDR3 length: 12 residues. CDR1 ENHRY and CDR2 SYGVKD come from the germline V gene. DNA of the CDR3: TGTGCCATCAGTGGGGCTGGGAATGAGCAGTTCTTC. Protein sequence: CAISGAGNEQFF.

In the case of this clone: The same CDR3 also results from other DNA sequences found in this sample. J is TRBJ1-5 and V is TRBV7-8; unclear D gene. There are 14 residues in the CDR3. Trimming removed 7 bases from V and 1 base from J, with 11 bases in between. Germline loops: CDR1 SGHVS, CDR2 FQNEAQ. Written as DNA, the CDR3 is TGTGCCAGCACCCTAGAACAAAGCAATCAGCCCCAGCATTTT. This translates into CASTLEQSNQPQHF.

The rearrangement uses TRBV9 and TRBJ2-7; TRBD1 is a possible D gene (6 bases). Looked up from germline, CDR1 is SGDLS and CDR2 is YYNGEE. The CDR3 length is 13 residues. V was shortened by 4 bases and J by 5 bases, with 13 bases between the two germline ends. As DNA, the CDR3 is TGTGCCAGCAGCACGTCTGGGGGCAACGAGCAGTACTTC. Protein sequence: CASSTSGGNEQYF.

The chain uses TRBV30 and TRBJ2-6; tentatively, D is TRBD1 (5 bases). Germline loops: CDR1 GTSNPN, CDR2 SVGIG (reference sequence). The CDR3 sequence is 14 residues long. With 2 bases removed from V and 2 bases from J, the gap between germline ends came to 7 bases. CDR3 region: CAWSSGTGANVLTF. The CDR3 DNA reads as TGTGCCTGGAGTTCAGGGACTGGGGCCAACGTCCTGACTTTC.

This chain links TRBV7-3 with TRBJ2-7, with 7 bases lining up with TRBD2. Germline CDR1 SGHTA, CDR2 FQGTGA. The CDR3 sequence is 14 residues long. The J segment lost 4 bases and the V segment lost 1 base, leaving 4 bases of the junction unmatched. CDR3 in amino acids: CASSLRPGGYEQYF. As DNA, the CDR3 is TGTGCCAGCAGCTTAAGACCGGGAGGATACGAGCAGTACTTC.

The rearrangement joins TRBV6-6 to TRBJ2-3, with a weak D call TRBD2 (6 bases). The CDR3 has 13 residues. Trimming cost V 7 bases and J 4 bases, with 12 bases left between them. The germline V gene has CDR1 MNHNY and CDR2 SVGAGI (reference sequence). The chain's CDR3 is CASTPGDPDTQYF. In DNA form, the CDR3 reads TGTGCCAGCACCCCGGGGGATCCAGATACGCAGTATTTT.

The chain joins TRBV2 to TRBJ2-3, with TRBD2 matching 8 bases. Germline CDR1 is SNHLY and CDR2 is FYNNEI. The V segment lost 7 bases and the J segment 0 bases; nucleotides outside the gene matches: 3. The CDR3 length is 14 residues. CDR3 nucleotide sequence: TGTGCCAGCATCCTAGCGGGTAGCACAGATACGCAGTATTTT. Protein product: CASILAGSTDTQYF.

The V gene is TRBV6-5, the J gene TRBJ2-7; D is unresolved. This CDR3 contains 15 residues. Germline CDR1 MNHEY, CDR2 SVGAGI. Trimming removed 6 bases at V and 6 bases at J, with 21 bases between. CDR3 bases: TGTGCCAGCAGATTAAAAAACTACCCGACGGGCGAGCAGTACTTC. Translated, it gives CASRLKNYPTGEQYF.

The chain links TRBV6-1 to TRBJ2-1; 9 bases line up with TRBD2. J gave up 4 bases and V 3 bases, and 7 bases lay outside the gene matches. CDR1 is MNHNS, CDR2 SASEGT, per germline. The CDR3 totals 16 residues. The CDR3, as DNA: TGTGCCAGCAGTGACCCAGCGGGAGGAGAGTACAATGAGCAGTTCTTC. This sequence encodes CASSDPAGGEYNEQFF.

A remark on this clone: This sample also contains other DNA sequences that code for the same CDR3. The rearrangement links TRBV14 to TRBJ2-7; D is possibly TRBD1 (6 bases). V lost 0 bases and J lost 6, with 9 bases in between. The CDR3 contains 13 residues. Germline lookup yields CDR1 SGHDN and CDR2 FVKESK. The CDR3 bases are TGTGCCAGCAGCCAAGATTTAGGGGGCGAGCAGTACTTC. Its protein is CASSQDLGGEQYF.

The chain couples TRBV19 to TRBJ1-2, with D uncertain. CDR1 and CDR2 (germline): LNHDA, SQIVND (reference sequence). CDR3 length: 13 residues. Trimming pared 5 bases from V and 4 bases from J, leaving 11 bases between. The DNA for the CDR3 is TGTGCCAGTAGTGAACAAGCGGGCTATGGCTACACCTTC. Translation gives CASSEQAGYGYTF.

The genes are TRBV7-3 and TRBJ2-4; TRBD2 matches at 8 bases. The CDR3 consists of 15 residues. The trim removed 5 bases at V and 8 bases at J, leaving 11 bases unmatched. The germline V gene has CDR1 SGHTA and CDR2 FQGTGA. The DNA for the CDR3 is TGTGCCAGCAGCCGGGGGGGCGGGGACGGGGACATTCAGTACTTC. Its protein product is CASSRGGGDGDIQYF.

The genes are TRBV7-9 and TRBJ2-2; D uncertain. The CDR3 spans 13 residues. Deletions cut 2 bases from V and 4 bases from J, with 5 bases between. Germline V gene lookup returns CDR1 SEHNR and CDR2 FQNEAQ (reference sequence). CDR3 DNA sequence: TGTGCCAGCAGCTTATTTAGCACCGGGGAGCTGTTTTTT. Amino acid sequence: CASSLFSTGELFF.

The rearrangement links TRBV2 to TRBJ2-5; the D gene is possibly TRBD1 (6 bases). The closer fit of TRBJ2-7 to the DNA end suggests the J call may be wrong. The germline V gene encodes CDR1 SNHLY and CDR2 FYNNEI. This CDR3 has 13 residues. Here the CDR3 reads CASSRGLIYEQYF. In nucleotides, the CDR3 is TGTGCCAGCAGCAGGGGTCTTATCTACGAGCAGTACTTC.

The CDR3 reads CASSEAGGIIETQYF. CDR3 coding DNA: TGTGCCAGCAGTGAAGCGGGGGGAATTATAGAGACCCAGTACTTC. This chain joins TRBV6-1 and TRBJ2-5; tentative D call: TRBD2 (6 bases). V was trimmed by 0 bases and J by 4 bases, leaving 12 bases between them. The germline gives CDR1 MNHNS, CDR2 SASEGT. This CDR3 comprises 15 residues.

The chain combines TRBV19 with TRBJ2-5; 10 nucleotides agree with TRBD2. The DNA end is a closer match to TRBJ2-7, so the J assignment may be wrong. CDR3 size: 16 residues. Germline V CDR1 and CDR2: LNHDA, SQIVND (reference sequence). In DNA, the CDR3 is TGTGCCAGTAGTGCCGTAGTAGCGGGAGGCTCCTACGAGCAGTACTTC. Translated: CASSAVVAGGSYEQYF.

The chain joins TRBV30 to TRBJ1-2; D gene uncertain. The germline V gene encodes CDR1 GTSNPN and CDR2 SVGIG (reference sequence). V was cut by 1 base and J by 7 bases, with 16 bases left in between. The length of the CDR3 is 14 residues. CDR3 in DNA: TGTGCCTGGAGTGCTCTCATTAGCACGGCTGGCTACACCTTC. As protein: CAWSALISTAGYTF.

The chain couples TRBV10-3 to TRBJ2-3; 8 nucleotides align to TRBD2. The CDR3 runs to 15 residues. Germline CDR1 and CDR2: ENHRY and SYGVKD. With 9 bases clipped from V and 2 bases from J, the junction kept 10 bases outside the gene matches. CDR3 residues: CAIGGSSGSTDTQYF. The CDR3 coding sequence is TGTGCCATAGGGGGGTCTAGCGGGTCCACAGATACGCAGTATTTT.

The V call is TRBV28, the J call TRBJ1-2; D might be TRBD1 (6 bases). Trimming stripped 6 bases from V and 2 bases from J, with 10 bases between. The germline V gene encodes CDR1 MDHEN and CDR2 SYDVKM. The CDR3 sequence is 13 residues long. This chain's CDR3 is CASSWTANYGYTF. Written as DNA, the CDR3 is TGTGCCAGCAGCTGGACAGCCAACTATGGCTACACCTTC.

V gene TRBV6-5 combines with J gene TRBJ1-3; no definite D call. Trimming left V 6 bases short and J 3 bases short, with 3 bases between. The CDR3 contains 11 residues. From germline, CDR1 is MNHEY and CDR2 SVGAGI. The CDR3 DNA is TGTGCCAGCAGCCGTGGAAACACCATATATTTT. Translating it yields CASSRGNTIYF.

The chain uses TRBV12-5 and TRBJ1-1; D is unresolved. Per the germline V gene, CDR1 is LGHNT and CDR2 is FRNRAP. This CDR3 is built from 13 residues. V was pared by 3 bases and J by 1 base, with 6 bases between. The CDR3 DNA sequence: TGTGCTAGTGGTTTCCAGGAGAACACTGAAGCTTTCTTT. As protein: CASGFQENTEAFF.

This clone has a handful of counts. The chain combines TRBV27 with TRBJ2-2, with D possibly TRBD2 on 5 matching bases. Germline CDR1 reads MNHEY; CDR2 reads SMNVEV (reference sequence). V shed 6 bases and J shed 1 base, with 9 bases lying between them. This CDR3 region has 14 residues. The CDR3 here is CASSWTLNTGELFF. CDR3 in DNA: TGTGCCAGCAGCTGGACTCTGAACACCGGGGAGCTGTTTTTT.

CDR3 residues: CASSDLFGGEAFF. The CDR3 nucleotides are TGTGCCAGCAGTGATCTCTTTGGCGGAGAAGCTTTCTTT. This chain joins TRBV6-5 and TRBJ1-1; D unresolved. V shed 5 bases and J shed 8 bases, with 15 bases lying between them. This CDR3 spans 13 amino acids. Looked up from germline, CDR1 is MNHEY and CDR2 is SVGAGI.

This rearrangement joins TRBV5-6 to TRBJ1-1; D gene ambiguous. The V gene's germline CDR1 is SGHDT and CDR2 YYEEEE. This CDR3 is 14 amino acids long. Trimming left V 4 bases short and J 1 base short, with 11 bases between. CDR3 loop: CASSPTRGNTEAFF. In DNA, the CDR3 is TGTGCCAGCAGCCCGACCCGAGGGAACACTGAAGCTTTCTTT.

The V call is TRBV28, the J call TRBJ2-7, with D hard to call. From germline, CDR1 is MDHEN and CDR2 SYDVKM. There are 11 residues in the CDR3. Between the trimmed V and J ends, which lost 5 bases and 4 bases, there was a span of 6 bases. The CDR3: CASSREYEQYF. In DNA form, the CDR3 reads TGTGCCAGCAGTCGAGAATACGAGCAGTACTTC.